What follows are 2 T cell receptor beta chains derived from one specimen sequenced in a study of PD-1 blockade in classical Hodgkin lymphoma. Specified time point: newly diagnosed, previously untreated cHL patient sample. Magnetic negative selection was used to purify CD4+ T cells from thawed PBMCs. Clones were sequenced by immunoSEQ multiplex PCR, and TCRdb holds only the in-frame ones, with some missing. The data show tens of thousands of clones, with 89% seen just once and 0.25% held by the top ten. The sample was CD4+ T cells from blood. The receptors come from a human donor with classical Hodgkin lymphoma.

The J gene is TRBJ1-2, the V gene TRBV21-1. TRBV21-1 is termed a pseudogene. This CDR3 contains 17 residues. CDR3 amino acids: CASSKLGGGTDNYGYTF. Written as DNA, the CDR3 is TGTGCCAGCAGCAAACTCGGCGGCGGGACGGATAACTATGGCTACACCTTC.

This clone was recorded only once. This sequence joins TRBV5-1 and TRBJ2-3; a weak D match, TRBD1 (6 bases). With 4 bases removed from V and 2 bases from J, the gap between germline ends came to 14 bases. In germline, CDR1 is SGHRS, CDR2 YFSETQ. CDR3 length: 15 amino acids. For the CDR3, the DNA is TGCGCCAGCAGCCGAGGGGGAGTAAACACAGATACGCAGTATTTT. Translated, it gives CASSRGGVNTDTQYF.